A single TCR beta chain is shown here with its context. Its antigen remains unknown. Clones were sequenced by immunoSEQ multiplex PCR, and TCRdb holds only the in-frame ones, with some missing. Of about 2,200,000 clones listed, 90% to 95% were seen once; the top ten hold approximately 1.7%. The data were obtained in a study of shared clonotypes between healthy human individuals. General study results and limits: Donors were few, which limited the genetic and exposure-history diversity represented. Only blood underwent sampling, and tissue repertoires likely differ. Sharing of clonotypes among donors was expected to vary with sequencing depth.

Positive CCR7 selection of CD45RO-negative cells yielded the naive CD8 cells, and terminally differentiated effector memory CD45RA+ cells were excluded. Germline CDR1 is KGHSH and CDR2 is LQKENI. V shed 2 bases and J shed 5 bases, with 12 bases lying between them. The CDR3 has 15 residues. Sequenced sample: naive CD8+ T cells from PBMCs. The chain employs TRBV18 and TRBJ1-4; D is uncertain. This TCR was recovered from a man younger than 35 in good health. Some clones in this sample may be carry-over from other donors' samples. CDR3 residues: CASSPTRSENEKLFF. CDR3 DNA: TGTGCCAGCTCACCAACGCGGTCAGAGAATGAAAAACTGTTTTTT.